The 5 T cell receptor beta chains in this list originate from one sample, sequenced in a study of liver allograft versus peripheral blood T cells. The wider study: Intrahepatic T cell receptor repertoires from transplanted livers were compared against repertoires in recipients' peripheral blood.

TCRdb called the reads again in MiXCR, with one record for every CDR3 protein. The sample shows some 14,000 distinct CDR3 sequences, 20% of them seen only once. These receptor sequences come from a human patient who had a liver transplant. These T cells may partly come from the graft donor.

This clonotype was counted many times. The DNA for the CDR3 is TGTGCCAACAAACCACAGGGGTGGCATGGCTACACCTTC. Amino acids: CANKPQGWHGYTF. This chain links TRBV6-6 with TRBJ1-2; 7 bases agree with TRBD1. Germline loops: CDR1 MNHNY, CDR2 SVGAGI (reference sequence). Unmatched junction bases numbered 11, after V lost 10 bases and J lost 6 bases. This CDR3 comprises 13 residues.

This clonotype was recorded many times. The rearrangement joins TRBV19 to TRBJ1-1; D gene uncertain. This CDR3 comprises 14 residues. CDR1 is LNHDA, CDR2 SQIVND, per germline (reference sequence). The ends were cut back, 2 bases at V and 10 bases at J, with 17 bases in the middle. CDR3 nucleotides: TGTGCCAGTAGTATACGGGGATCTTTAGGTCGAGCTTTCTTT. It specifies CASSIRGSLGRAFF.

There are a few counts of this clonotype. The gene calls are TRBV20-1 and TRBJ2-7; D is uncertain. CDR3 length equals 11 residues. The V gene's germline CDR1 is DFQATT and CDR2 SNEGSKA (reference sequence). V was pared by 1 base and J by 7 bases, with 8 bases between. This CDR3 reads CSARGLGEQYF. DNA of the CDR3: TGCAGTGCTAGAGGCCTTGGGGAGCAGTACTTC.

This chain joins TRBV13 and TRBJ2-1; TRBD1 matches at 8 bases. The J segment lost 6 bases and the V segment lost 3 bases, leaving 4 bases of the junction unmatched. Germline V gene lookup returns CDR1 PRHDT and CDR2 FYEKMQ (reference sequence). The CDR3 consists of 14 residues. CDR3 residues: CASSFPGTGNEQFF. The DNA of the CDR3 is TGTGCCAGCAGCTTCCCCGGGACAGGCAATGAGCAGTTCTTC.

This clonotype qualifies as medium-sized. At one of its ends the junction is not consistent with the germline gene, which may arise from a read error. This chain links TRBV6-2 or TRBV6-3 with TRBJ2-2; no definite D call. The CDR3 is 13 amino acids. Germline CDR1 and CDR2: MNHEY and SVGEGT. This chain's CDR3 is CASTYTVSGELFF. As DNA, the CDR3 is TGTGCCAGCACTTACACCGTATCCGGGGAGCTGTTTTTT.